There are many counts of the clone carrying this T cell receptor (beta chain). This entry belongs to a study of human T cells and chemical hapten exposure. This CDR3 contains 15 residues. Trimming left V 0 bases short and J 4 bases short, with 9 bases between. Germline V gene sequence: CDR1 MNHEY, CDR2 SMNVEV (reference sequence). TCRdb analysed the RACE reads with MiXCR anew, one entry per CDR3 protein. In the table there are about 380,000 distinct CDR3 sequences, nearly 5% of which are singletons. Time point indicated: patch test 1, 2 weeks after DPC sensitization. Documented treatment: therapeutic diphenylcyclopropenone sensitization with weekly scalp DPC.

This sequence was found in a woman aged 45-59 years with alopecia areata. Some clones in this sample may be carry-over from other donors' samples. The chain employs TRBV27 and TRBJ2-2; tentative D call: TRBD1 (5 bases). Specimen: whole blood, collected in connection with sensitization to the hapten diphenylcyclopropenone (DPC). CDR3: CASSLSDNPTGELFF. The CDR3 DNA reads TGTGCCAGCAGTTTATCGGACAACCCCACCGGGGAGCTGTTTTTT.